The rows below give T cell receptor beta chains drawn from one sample of a study of T cell repertoires in cytomegalovirus infection. TCRdb independently ran MiXCR on the reads; one entry per CDR3 protein. The sample lists some 400,000 distinct CDR3 sequences, around 32% seen once, with roughly 13% in the top ten. Specimen: PBMCs. These receptors all stem from a human donor in good health (CMV status not recorded). Some clones in this sample may be carry-over from other donors' samples. The conserved cysteine and the conserved F or W are not part of the CDR3 here. The order of the fields is V gene, J gene, CDR3 protein.

>TRBV24-1|TRBJ2-7
ATSDMGGYEQY
>TRBV5-4|TRBJ2-6
ASSRGDSGANVLT
>TRBV25-1|TRBJ1-1
ASSDDLNTEAF
>TRBV20-1|TRBJ1-2
SANRGAGIEGYT
>TRBV7-9|TRBJ2-1
ASSPRGGDDEQF
>TRBV19|TRBJ1-2
ASQGQGRDGYT
>TRBV7-3|TRBJ2-1
ASSPRPSGGDNEQF
>TRBV20-1|TRBJ1-5
SARVGGKSNQPQH
>TRBV7-8|TRBJ1-5
ASSFGAANQPQH
>TRBV19|TRBJ1-2
ASSIVRAVTCYT
>TRBV7-9|TRBJ2-7
ASPTHQPGQVEPY
>TRBV4-1|TRBJ2-3
ASSHSRDLSTDTQY
>TRBV6-6|TRBJ2-6
ASNTGGSGANVLT
>TRBV7-2|TRBJ2-4
ASSYYSRPVRGNIQY
>TRBV6-5|TRBJ1-1
ASSYSLAPTEAF
>TRBV7-2|TRBJ2-1
ASSPRTGYNEQF
>TRBV18|TRBJ1-1
ASSSAYDTEAF
>TRBV7-2|TRBJ2-5
ASSLVTSSKETQY
>TRBV2|TRBJ2-7
ASSDRRAYEQY
>TRBV20-1|TRBJ1-2
SVWTAYGYT
>TRBV12-3/TRBV12-4|TRBJ2-3
ASSIDRYTDTQY
>TRBV19|TRBJ1-1
ASSPGTGAEAF
>TRBV29-1|TRBJ1-5
SVEDRGQPQH
>TRBV7-9|TRBJ1-1
ASSWTGAWSEAF
>TRBV5-1|TRBJ1-1
ASSSNVGRPRGTEAF
>TRBV2|TRBJ1-1
ASSVNRMNTEAF
>TRBV6-2/TRBV6-3|TRBJ2-1
ASSTGTSLLSHNEQF
>TRBV6-6|TRBJ1-4
ASSRGPGEKLF
>TRBV12-3/TRBV12-4|TRBJ2-5
ASSLWVGRSGGTQY
>TRBV28|TRBJ1-4
ASSSPTGSNEKLF
>TRBV24-1|TRBJ2-1
ATSDFGAGGQF
>TRBV7-6|TRBJ2-5
ASSVIGVGETQY
>TRBV20-1|TRBJ2-3
SAWTGTDTQY
>TRBV5-6|TRBJ2-1
ASSLGREGEQF
>TRBV5-4|TRBJ2-5
ASSLAGRGGRETQY
>TRBV2|TRBJ1-5
ASTPGQGAGQPQH
>TRBV19|TRBJ1-1
ASQGRNTEAF
>TRBV6-1|TRBJ2-1
ASSKAWTAHNEQF
>TRBV11-3|TRBJ2-5
ASSLVTPSRQETQY
>TRBV28|TRBJ2-7
ASSSGTGAKTYEQY
>TRBV28|TRBJ2-7
ASSPEPGSEQY
>TRBV9|TRBJ2-7
ASSVDQGYEQY
>TRBV12-3/TRBV12-4|TRBJ2-7
ASSGLAGPILSYEQY
>TRBV28|TRBJ2-2
ASSFDGTGELF
>TRBV4-1|TRBJ1-6
ASSQVTGVYNSPPH
>TRBV4-2|TRBJ1-5
ASSQELGGTQPQH
>TRBV2|TRBJ1-6
ASGGGWNSPLH
>TRBV11-2|TRBJ2-4
ASSSVDRGTKNIQY
>TRBV20-1|TRBJ2-3
SSRDPFRDTDTQY
>TRBV12-3/TRBV12-4|TRBJ2-7
ASSTVAYEQY
>TRBV28|TRBJ1-5
ASSFVQRGQPQH
>TRBV12-3/TRBV12-4|TRBJ2-7
ASSHSAGVGEQY
>TRBV27|TRBJ1-4
ASSSWDTLGEELF
>TRBV12-3/TRBV12-4|TRBJ1-5
ASSADRGANQPQH
>TRBV19|TRBJ1-5
ASQGTAGNQPQH
>TRBV14|TRBJ1-3
ASSTGQGAGNTIY
>TRBV29-1|TRBJ1-1
SAAKKKGSGTEAF
>TRBV7-6|TRBJ2-6
ASSHRGANVLT